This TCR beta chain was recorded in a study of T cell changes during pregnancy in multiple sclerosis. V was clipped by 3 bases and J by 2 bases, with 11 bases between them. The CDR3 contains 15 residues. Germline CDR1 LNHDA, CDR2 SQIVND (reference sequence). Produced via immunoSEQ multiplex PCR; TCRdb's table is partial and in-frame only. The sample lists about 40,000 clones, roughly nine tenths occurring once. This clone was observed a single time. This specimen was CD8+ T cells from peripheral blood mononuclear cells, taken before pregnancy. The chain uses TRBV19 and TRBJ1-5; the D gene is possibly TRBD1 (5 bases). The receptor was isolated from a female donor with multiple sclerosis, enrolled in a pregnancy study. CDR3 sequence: CASSMAGQGNQPQHF. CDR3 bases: TGTGCCAGTAGTATGGCAGGGCAGGGCAATCAGCCCCAGCATTTT.